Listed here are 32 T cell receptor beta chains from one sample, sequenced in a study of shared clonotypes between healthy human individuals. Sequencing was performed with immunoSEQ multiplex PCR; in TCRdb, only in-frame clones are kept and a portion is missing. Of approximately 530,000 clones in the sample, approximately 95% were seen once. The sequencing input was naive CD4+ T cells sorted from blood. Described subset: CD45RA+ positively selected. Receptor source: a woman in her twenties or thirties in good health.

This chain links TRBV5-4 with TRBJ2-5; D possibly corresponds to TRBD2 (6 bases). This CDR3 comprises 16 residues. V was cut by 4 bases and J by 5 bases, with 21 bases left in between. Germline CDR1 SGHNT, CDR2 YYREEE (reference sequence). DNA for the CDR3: TGTGCCAGCAGCCTATCAGCAGGAGGGCCTCTTGAGACCCAGTACTTC. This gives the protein CASSLSAGGPLETQYF.

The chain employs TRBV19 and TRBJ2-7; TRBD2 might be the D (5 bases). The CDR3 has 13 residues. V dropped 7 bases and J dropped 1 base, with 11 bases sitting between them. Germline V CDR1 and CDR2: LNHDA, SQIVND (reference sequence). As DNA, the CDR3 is TGTGCCAGTAAGGCGCGGGCATCCTACGAGCAGTACTTC. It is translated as CASKARASYEQYF.

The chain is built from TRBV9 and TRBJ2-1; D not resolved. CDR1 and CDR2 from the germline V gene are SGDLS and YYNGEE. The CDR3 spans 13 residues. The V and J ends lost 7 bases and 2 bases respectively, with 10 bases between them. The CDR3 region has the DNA TGTGCCAGCGCTCGACTGCCCTACAATGAGCAGTTCTTC. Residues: CASARLPYNEQFF.

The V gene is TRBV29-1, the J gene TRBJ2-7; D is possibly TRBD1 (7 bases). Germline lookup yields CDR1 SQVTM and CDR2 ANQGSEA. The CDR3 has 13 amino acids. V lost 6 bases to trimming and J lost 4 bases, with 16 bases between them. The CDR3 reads CSVTGQAGYEQYF. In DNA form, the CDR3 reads TGCAGCGTGACAGGGCAAGCGGGTTACGAGCAGTACTTC.

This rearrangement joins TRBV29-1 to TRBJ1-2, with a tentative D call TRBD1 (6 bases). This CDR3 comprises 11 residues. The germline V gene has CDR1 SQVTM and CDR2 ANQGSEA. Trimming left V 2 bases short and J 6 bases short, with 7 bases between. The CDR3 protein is CSVENRDGYTF. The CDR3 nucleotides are TGCAGCGTTGAAAACAGGGATGGCTACACCTTC.

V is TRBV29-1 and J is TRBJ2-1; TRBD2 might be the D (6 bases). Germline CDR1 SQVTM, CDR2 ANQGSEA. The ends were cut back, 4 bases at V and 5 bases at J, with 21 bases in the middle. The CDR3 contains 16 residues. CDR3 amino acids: CSVATPRWRADNEQFF. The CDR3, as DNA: TGCAGCGTTGCAACCCCTAGATGGAGGGCCGACAATGAGCAGTTCTTC.

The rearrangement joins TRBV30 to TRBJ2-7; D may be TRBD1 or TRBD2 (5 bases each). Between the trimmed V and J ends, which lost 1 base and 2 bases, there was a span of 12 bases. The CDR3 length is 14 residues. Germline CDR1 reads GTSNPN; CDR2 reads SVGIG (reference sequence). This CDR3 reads CAWSASGSPYEQYF. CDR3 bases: TGTGCCTGGAGTGCGTCAGGGAGTCCCTACGAGCAGTACTTC.

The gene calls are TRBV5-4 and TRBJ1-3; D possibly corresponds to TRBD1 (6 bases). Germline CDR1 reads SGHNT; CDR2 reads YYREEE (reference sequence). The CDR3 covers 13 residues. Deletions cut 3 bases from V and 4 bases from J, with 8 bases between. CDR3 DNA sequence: TGTGCCAGCAGCTCGACAGGAGGAAACACCATATATTTT. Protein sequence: CASSSTGGNTIYF.

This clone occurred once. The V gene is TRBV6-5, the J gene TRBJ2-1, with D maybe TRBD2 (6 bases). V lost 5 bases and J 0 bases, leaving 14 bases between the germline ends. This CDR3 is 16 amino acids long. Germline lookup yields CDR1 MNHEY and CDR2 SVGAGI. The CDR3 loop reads CASSHFSGNSYNEQFF. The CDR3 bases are TGTGCCAGCAGTCACTTTAGCGGCAACTCCTACAATGAGCAGTTCTTC.

The DNA of the CDR3 is TGTGCCAGCAGCTCAGTGAAGGGGGCAAGGGACACTGAAGCTTTCTTT. Its protein is CASSSVKGARDTEAFF. V is TRBV11-2 and J is TRBJ1-1, with 7 bases aligning to TRBD1. Looked up from germline, CDR1 is SGHAT and CDR2 is FQNNGV. The trim removed 4 bases at V and 3 bases at J, leaving 11 bases unmatched. CDR3 size: 16 residues.

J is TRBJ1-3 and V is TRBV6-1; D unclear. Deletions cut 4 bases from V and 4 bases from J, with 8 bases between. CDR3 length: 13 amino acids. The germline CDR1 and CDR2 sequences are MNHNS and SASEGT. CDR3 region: CASSVGAGNTIYF. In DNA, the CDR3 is TGTGCCAGCAGTGTGGGAGCAGGAAACACCATATATTTT.

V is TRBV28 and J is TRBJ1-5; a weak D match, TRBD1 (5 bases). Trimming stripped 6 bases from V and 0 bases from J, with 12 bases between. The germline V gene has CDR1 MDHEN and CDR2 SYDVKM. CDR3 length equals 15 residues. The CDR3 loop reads CASRILGLSNQPQHF. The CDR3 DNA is TGTGCCAGCAGGATACTGGGACTTAGCAATCAGCCCCAGCATTTT.

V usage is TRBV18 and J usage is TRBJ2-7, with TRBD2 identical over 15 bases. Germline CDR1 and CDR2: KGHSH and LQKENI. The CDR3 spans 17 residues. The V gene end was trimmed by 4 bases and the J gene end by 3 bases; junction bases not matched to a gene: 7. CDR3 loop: CASSLPGLAGGVYEQYF. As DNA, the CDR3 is TGTGCCAGCTCACTCCCGGGACTAGCGGGGGGAGTCTACGAGCAGTACTTC.

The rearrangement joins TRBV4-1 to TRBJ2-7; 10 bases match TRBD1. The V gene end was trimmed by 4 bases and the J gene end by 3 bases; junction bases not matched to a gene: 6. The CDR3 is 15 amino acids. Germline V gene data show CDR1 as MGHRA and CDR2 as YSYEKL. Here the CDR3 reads CASSPPGDRGYEQYF. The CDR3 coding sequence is TGCGCCAGCAGCCCACCCGGGGACAGGGGCTACGAGCAGTACTTC.

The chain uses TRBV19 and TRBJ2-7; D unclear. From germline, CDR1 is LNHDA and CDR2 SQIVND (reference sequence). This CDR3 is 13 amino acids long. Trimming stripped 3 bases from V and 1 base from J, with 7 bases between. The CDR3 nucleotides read TGTGCCAGTAGTATGACTCATTCCTACGAGCAGTACTTC. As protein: CASSMTHSYEQYF.

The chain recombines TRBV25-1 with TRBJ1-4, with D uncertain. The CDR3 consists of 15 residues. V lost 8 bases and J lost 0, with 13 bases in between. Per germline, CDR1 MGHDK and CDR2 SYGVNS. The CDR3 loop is CASGSLGATNEKLFF. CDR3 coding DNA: TGTGCCAGCGGGTCTCTCGGGGCAACTAATGAAAAACTGTTTTTT.

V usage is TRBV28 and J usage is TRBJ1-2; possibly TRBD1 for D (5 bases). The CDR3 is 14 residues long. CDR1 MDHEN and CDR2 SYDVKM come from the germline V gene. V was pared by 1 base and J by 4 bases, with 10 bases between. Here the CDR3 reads CASSLYQGTYGYTF. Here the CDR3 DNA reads TGTGCCAGCAGTTTATACCAGGGAACCTATGGCTACACCTTC.

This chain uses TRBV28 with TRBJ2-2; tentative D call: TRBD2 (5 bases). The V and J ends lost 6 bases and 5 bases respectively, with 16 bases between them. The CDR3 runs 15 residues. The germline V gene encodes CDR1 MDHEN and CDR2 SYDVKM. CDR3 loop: CASRSGLSGTGELFF. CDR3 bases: TGTGCCAGCAGATCCGGGCTCTCGGGGACCGGGGAGCTGTTTTTT.

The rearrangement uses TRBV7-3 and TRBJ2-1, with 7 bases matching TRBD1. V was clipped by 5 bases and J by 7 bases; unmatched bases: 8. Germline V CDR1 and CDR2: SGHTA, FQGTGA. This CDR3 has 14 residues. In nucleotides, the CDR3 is TGTGCCAGCAGCCCGACAGGGACGGGGAATGAGCAGTTCTTC. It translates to CASSPTGTGNEQFF.

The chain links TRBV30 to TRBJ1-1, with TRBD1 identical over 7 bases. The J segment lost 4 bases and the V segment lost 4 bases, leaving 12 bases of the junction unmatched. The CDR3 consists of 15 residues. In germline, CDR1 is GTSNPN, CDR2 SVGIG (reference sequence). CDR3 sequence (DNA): TGTGCCTGGACTAGGACGAGGGACAGCAGCACTGAAGCTTTCTTT. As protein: CAWTRTRDSSTEAFF. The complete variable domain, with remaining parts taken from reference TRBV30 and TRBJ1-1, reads SQTIHQWPATLVQPVGSPLSLECTVEGTSNPNLYWYRQAAGRGLQLLFYSVGIGQISSEVPQNLSASRPQDRQFILSSKKLLLSDSGFYLCAWTRTRDSSTEAFFGQGTRLTVV.

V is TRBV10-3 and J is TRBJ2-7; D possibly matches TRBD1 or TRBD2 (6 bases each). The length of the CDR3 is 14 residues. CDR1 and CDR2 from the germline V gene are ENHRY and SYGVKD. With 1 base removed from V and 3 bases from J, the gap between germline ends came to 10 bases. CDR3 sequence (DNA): TGTGCCATCAGTGAGTGGGGGGCCCACTACGAGCAGTACTTC. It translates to CAISEWGAHYEQYF.

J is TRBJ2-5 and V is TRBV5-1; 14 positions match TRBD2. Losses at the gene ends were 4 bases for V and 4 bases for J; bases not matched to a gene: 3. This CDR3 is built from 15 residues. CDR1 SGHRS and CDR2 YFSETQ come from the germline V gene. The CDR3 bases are TGCGCCAGCAGCCAAGGACTAGCGGGAGGAGAGACCCAGTACTTC. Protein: CASSQGLAGGETQYF.

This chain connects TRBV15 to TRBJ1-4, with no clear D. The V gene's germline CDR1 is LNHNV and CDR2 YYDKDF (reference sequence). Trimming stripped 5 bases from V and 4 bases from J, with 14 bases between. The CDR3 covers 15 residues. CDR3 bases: TGTGCCACCAGCTCCCGACGGACCTATAATGAAAAACTGTTTTTT. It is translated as CATSSRRTYNEKLFF.

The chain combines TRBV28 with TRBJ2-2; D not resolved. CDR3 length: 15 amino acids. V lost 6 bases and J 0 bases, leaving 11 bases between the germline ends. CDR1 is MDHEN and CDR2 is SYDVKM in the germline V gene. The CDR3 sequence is CASSPTAANTGELFF. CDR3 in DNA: TGTGCCAGCAGCCCGACCGCCGCGAACACCGGGGAGCTGTTTTTT.

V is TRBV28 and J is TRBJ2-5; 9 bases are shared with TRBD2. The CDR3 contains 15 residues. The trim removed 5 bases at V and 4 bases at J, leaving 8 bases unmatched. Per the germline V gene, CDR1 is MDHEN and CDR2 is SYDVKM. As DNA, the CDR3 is TGTGCCAGCAGTGCCTCCGGGACTAGCCGAGAGACCCAGTACTTC. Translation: CASSASGTSRETQYF.

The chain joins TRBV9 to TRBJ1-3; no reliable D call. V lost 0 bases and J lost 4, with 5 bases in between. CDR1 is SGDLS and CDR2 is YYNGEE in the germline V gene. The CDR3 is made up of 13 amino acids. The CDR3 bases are TGTGCCAGCAGCGTAGCGATGGGAAACACCATATATTTT. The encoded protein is CASSVAMGNTIYF.

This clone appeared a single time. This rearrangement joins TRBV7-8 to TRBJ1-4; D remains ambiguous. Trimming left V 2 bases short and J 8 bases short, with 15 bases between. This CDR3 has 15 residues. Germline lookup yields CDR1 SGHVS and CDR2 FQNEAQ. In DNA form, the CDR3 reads TGTGCCAGCAGCTTACGGAGTAGGGTTTCCGAAAAACTGTTTTTT. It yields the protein CASSLRSRVSEKLFF. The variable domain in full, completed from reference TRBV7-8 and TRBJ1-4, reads GAGVSQSPRYKVAKRGQDVALRCDPISGHVSLFWYQQALGQGPEFLTYFQNEAQLDKSGLPSDRFFAERPEGSVSTLKIQRTQQEDSAVYLCASSLRSRVSEKLFFGSGTQLSVL.

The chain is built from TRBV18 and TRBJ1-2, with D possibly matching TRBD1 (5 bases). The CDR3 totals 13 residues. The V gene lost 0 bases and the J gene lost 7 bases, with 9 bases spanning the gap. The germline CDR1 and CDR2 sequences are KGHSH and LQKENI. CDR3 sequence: CASSPPTDRGYTF. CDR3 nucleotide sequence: TGTGCCAGCTCACCACCGACAGATCGTGGCTACACCTTC. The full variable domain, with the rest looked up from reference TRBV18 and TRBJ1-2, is NAGVMQNPRHLVRRRGQEARLRCSPMKGHSHVYWYRQLPEEGLKFMVYLQKENIIDESGMPKERFSAEFPKEGPSILRIQQVVRGDSAAYFCASSPPTDRGYTFGSGTRLTVV.

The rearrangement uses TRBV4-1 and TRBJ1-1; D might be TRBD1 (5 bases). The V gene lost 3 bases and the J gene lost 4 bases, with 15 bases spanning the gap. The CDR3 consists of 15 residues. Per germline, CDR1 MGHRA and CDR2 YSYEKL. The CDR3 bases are TGCGCCAGCAGCCACAGGGACCTTGAGAGCACTGAAGCTTTCTTT. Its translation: CASSHRDLESTEAFF.

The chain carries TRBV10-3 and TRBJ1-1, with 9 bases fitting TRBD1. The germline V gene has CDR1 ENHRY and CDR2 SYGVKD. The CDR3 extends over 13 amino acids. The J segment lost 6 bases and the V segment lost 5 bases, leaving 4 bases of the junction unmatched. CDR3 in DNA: TGTGCCATCAGTCCGGGACAGGGTTCTGAAGCTTTCTTT. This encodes CAISPGQGSEAFF.

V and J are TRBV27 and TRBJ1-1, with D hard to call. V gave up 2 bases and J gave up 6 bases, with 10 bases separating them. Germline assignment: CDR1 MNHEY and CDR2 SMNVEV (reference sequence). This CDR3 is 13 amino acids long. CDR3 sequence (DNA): TGTGCCAGCAGTTTAGTCGGGGTAGCTGAAGCTTTCTTT. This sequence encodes CASSLVGVAEAFF.

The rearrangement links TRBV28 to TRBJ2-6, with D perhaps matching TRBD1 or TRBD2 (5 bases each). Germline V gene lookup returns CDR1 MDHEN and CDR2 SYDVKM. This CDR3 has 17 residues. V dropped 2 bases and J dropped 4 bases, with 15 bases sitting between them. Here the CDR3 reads CASSLLGAPEGANVLTF. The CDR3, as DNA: TGTGCCAGCAGTTTACTCGGGGCCCCTGAAGGGGCCAACGTCCTGACTTTC.